Listed below are T cell receptor beta chains from one sample, sequenced in a study of blood T cell repertoires in COVID-19. TCRdb's table, derived via immunoSEQ multiplex PCR, lists solely in-frame clones and lacks some. Here the sample spans around 300,000 clones, about 88% being singletons. Source material: PBMCs or T cells enriched from blood (not recorded which). These receptors were collected from a woman aged 45 to 65 who had recovered from COVID-19. Each CDR3 is given with its conserved first and last residue. A D gene is named only where the DNA matches it firmly. Where a row states a size, it is once, few, many or the class of an expanded clone; other rows omit it.

j_call cdr3_length d_call clone_size v_call cdr3_aa cdr3_nt
TRBJ2-3 16 TRBD1 . TRBV5-4 CASSTRTGRGTDTQYF TGTGCCAGCAGCACCCGGACAGGCCGGGGCACAGATACGCAGTATTTT
TRBJ1-3 17 . . TRBV10-1 CASSESGHRWSGNTIYF TGCGCCAGCAGTGAGTCTGGACATCGGTGGTCTGGAAACACCATATATTTT
TRBJ1-5 14 . . TRBV7-9 CASSPNGGAEPQHF TGTGCCAGCAGCCCCAACGGGGGGGCAGAGCCCCAGCATTTT
TRBJ1-2 13 TRBD1 . TRBV5-8 CASSSDRVYGYTF TGTGCCAGCAGCTCCGACAGGGTCTATGGCTACACCTTC
TRBJ1-2 15 TRBD1 . TRBV10-3 CAIRRSGGSNYGYTF TGTGCCATCAGGAGATCAGGGGGCTCTAACTATGGCTACACCTTC
TRBJ2-5 15 . . TRBV7-6 CASSSTNGFQETQYF TGTGCCAGCAGCTCCACTAATGGCTTTCAAGAGACCCAGTACTTC
TRBJ2-3 14 . . TRBV6-5 CASSLGRGTDTQYF TGTGCCAGCAGTCTCGGGCGGGGCACAGATACGCAGTATTTT
TRBJ1-4 18 . . TRBV6-1 CASSELFRGETTNEKLFF TGTGCCAGCAGTGAATTATTTAGGGGTGAGACAACTAATGAAAAACTGTTTTTT
TRBJ1-2 13 . . TRBV28 CATAPNQFYGYTF TGTGCCACCGCACCCAACCAGTTCTATGGCTACACCTTC
TRBJ1-5 15 TRBD1 . TRBV2 CASRMDRASDQPQHF TGTGCCAGCAGGATGGACAGGGCTAGTGATCAGCCCCAGCATTTT
TRBJ2-2 14 . few TRBV7-9 CASRSEQSTGELFF TGTGCCAGCAGGTCGGAACAGAGCACCGGGGAGCTGTTTTTT
TRBJ1-1 13 . . TRBV9 CASSVEPGLEAFF TGTGCCAGCAGCGTAGAACCAGGACTCGAAGCTTTCTTT
TRBJ1-2 14 TRBD1 . TRBV7-2 CASSSDRVVYGYTF TGTGCCAGCAGCTCCGACAGGGTAGTCTATGGCTACACCTTC
TRBJ1-2 12 . . TRBV19 CASSPPGDGYTF TGTGCCAGTAGTCCCCCAGGGGATGGCTACACCTTC
TRBJ1-5 12 TRBD1 . TRBV24-1 CATQGSNQPQHF TGTGCCACACAGGGGAGCAATCAGCCCCAGCATTTT
TRBJ1-2 14 TRBD1 . TRBV28 CASRRTGVNYGYTF TGTGCCAGCAGAAGAACAGGGGTTAACTATGGCTACACCTTC
TRBJ1-5 15 TRBD1 . TRBV28 CASRTGVFGNQPQHF TGTGCCAGCAGGACAGGGGTTTTTGGCAATCAGCCCCAGCATTTT
TRBJ2-5 15 TRBD2 . TRBV11-2 CASSLDGRDGETQYF TGTGCCAGCAGCTTAGACGGGAGGGACGGAGAGACCCAGTACTTC
TRBJ2-1 13 . . TRBV30 CAWRQAGYNEQFF TGTGCCTGGAGGCAGGCCGGTTACAATGAGCAGTTCTTC
TRBJ1-4 13 . . TRBV5-4 CASSVSGSEKLFF TGTGCCAGCAGCGTGTCCGGGAGCGAAAAACTGTTTTTT
TRBJ2-5 13 TRBD2 . TRBV4-1 CASRGTSGETQYF TGCGCCAGCAGAGGGACTAGCGGGGAGACCCAGTACTTC
TRBJ1-1 15 . once TRBV6-2/TRBV6-3 CASSYSGRSNTEAFF TGTGCCAGCAGTTACTCCGGCAGGTCGAACACTGAAGCTTTCTTT
TRBJ2-2 14 . . TRBV19 CASSTFGGPGELFF TGTGCCAGTAGTACTTTTGGGGGCCCCGGGGAGCTGTTTTTT
TRBJ2-1 16 TRBD2 . TRBV7-3 CASSLTSGRAYNEQFF TGTGCCAGCAGCTTAACGAGCGGGAGGGCCTACAATGAGCAGTTCTTC
TRBJ2-2 16 . . TRBV21-1 CASSRGWGRWTGELFF TGTGCCAGCAGCAGGGGTTGGGGCCGGTGGACCGGGGAGCTGTTTTTT
TRBJ1-5 13 . . TRBV7-3 CASSLGEGQPQHF TGTGCCAGCAGCTTAGGGGAGGGTCAGCCCCAGCATTTT
TRBJ2-1 15 TRBD2 . TRBV7-9 CASSPTSGSSNEQFF TGTGCCAGCAGCCCCACTAGCGGGAGCTCCAATGAGCAGTTCTTC
TRBJ2-1 14 . . TRBV27 CASSLSGAEDEQFF TGTGCCAGCAGTTTATCTGGGGCCGAGGATGAGCAGTTCTTC
TRBJ2-1 16 TRBD1 . TRBV5-5 CASSSTGDRSYNEQFF TGTGCCAGCAGCTCCACAGGGGATCGCTCCTACAATGAGCAGTTCTTC
TRBJ2-5 16 . . TRBV7-2 CASSPQARRGGETQYF TGTGCCAGCAGCCCCCAAGCCAGAAGGGGCGGAGAGACCCAGTACTTC
TRBJ1-5 14 . once TRBV5-1 CASSSQPGEQPQHF TGCGCCAGCAGCTCACAGCCGGGGGAGCAGCCCCAGCATTTT
TRBJ1-5 16 TRBD1 . TRBV28 CASSSGTGPSNQPQHF TGTGCCAGCAGTTCGGGGACAGGGCCGAGCAATCAGCCCCAGCATTTT
TRBJ2-7 14 . . TRBV7-9 CASSLFQGSYEQYF TGTGCCAGCAGCTTATTTCAGGGTTCCTACGAGCAGTACTTC
TRBJ1-1 12 . . TRBV2 CASSAGDTEAFF TGTGCCAGCAGTGCAGGGGACACTGAAGCTTTCTTT
TRBJ2-1 15 TRBD2 few TRBV30 CAWKLAGGLGNEQFF TGTGCCTGGAAACTAGCGGGAGGGCTTGGGAATGAGCAGTTCTTC
TRBJ2-1 15 . . TRBV7-2 CASSLLADSYNEQFF TGTGCCAGCAGCTTACTAGCGGACAGTTACAATGAGCAGTTCTTC
TRBJ2-3 15 TRBD1 . TRBV27 CASRKTGIYTDTQYF TGTGCCAGCAGGAAGACAGGGATCTACACAGATACGCAGTATTTT
TRBJ2-7 13 . . TRBV9 CASSVVPSDEQYF TGTGCCAGCAGCGTAGTGCCCTCAGACGAGCAGTACTTC
TRBJ1-5 13 . . TRBV12-3/TRBV12-4 CASSSKGQQPQHF TGTGCCAGCAGTAGCAAGGGGCAGCAGCCCCAGCATTTT
TRBJ2-7 14 . once TRBV6-6 CASSFTGPSYEQYF TGTGCCAGCAGTTTTACAGGTCCCTCGTACGAGCAGTACTTC
TRBJ1-2 17 TRBD1 . TRBV28 CASSPSGTGGIVRGYTF TGTGCCAGCAGTCCATCCGGGACAGGGGGGATAGTGAGAGGCTACACCTTC
TRBJ1-1 13 . . TRBV24-1 CATRGRGGTEAFF TGTGCCACCAGGGGGAGGGGGGGCACTGAAGCTTTCTTT
TRBJ2-3 15 . once TRBV24-1 CATSQIQGGTDTQYF TGTGCCACCAGTCAAATACAGGGTGGCACAGATACGCAGTATTTT
TRBJ2-1 16 . . TRBV11-3 CASSLSYGRFYNEQFF TGTGCCAGCAGCTTAAGCTACGGGAGATTCTACAATGAGCAGTTCTTC
TRBJ1-1 14 . . TRBV5-1 CASNPGSVSAEAFF TGCGCCAGCAACCCGGGGTCCGTGTCCGCTGAAGCTTTCTTT
TRBJ2-7 15 TRBD1 . TRBV20-1 CSASPLQGANYEQYF TGCAGTGCTAGTCCCCTTCAGGGGGCGAACTACGAGCAGTACTTC
TRBJ1-1 15 . . TRBV19 CASRQETGLNTEAFF TGTGCCAGTCGTCAGGAGACGGGGTTGAACACTGAAGCTTTCTTT
TRBJ2-1 15 TRBD2 once TRBV20-1 CSASSSGKVYNEQFF TGCAGTGCTAGTTCCAGCGGGAAGGTCTACAATGAGCAGTTCTTC
TRBJ1-6 14 . . TRBV30 CAWSPPRRNSPLHF TGTGCCTGGAGTCCCCCCCGCCGGAATTCACCCCTCCACTTT
TRBJ2-1 17 TRBD2 once TRBV11-3 CASSPRTSGSSYNEQFF TGTGCCAGCAGCCCAAGGACTAGCGGGAGTTCGTACAATGAGCAGTTCTTC
TRBJ1-6 15 . . TRBV6-5 CASSYTSGQYSPLHF TGTGCCAGCAGTTACACGTCCGGACAGTATTCACCCCTCCACTTT
TRBJ1-5 14 . . TRBV5-8 CASSRRQVAQPQHF TGTGCCAGCAGCCGTAGACAGGTGGCTCAGCCCCAGCATTTT
TRBJ1-3 16 TRBD1 once TRBV28 CASSKTGQPSGNTIYF TGTGCCAGCAGTAAGACGGGACAGCCCTCTGGAAACACCATATATTTT
TRBJ1-6 14 . once TRBV30 CAWSSSGGNSPLHF TGTGCCTGGAGTAGCTCGGGTGGGAATTCACCCCTCCACTTT
TRBJ1-6 17 . few TRBV28 CASSSPNGDSYNSPLHF TGTGCCAGCAGTTCACCGAACGGGGACTCCTATAATTCACCCCTCCACTTT
TRBJ1-5 14 . . TRBV19 CASSGIGDNQPQHF TGTGCCAGTAGTGGTATAGGGGATAATCAGCCCCAGCATTTT
TRBJ2-7 15 TRBD1 few TRBV20-1 CSAGETTGGVYEQYF TGCAGTGCTGGTGAAACGACAGGGGGCGTCTACGAGCAGTACTTC